The next 20 T cell receptor delta chains were all read from a single sample in a study of γδ T cells in repeated Plasmodium falciparum infection. Vgamma9/Vdelta2+ and Vdelta2-negative gammadelta T cells were flow-sorted from PBMC for bulk sequencing. TCRdb used CATT to re-call clones from the multiplex PCR reads. The sample has approximately 93,000 delta-chain clones; less than 1% are singletons. The sequenced sample consisted of gamma-delta T cells from blood. These receptors were taken from a pool of human donors (malaria-infected and uninfected, not separated).

This clone has at least ten counts. The protein TCRdb gives is from a much larger clone and does not agree with this DNA's translation at residue 7, likely a read error; the protein shown here comes from the DNA. This chain links TRDV2 with TRDJ1; TRDD3 aligns across 8 bases. Since TCRdb gives no J gene, matching the DNA to germline was used here to assign it. Looked up from germline, CDR1 is GEAIGNYY and CDR2 is EKD. The CDR3 runs to 18 residues. V lost 0 bases and J lost 6; bases outside the gene matches: 17. The CDR3 coding sequence is TGTGCCTGTGACACCGGCTGCTGGGGGACGCTCCTGACCAATAAACTCATCTTT. Translation gives CACDTGCWGTLLTNKLIF.

This clone has at least ten counts. A far larger clone lies a single base away; this is likely a read error. The same CDR3 can be traced to other DNA sequences in this sample. The chain couples TRDV2 to TRDJ1; 9 bases agree with TRDD3. The J gene comes from matching the DNA to germline here; TCRdb lacks it. With 0 bases clipped from V and 0 bases from J, the junction kept 22 bases outside the gene matches. CDR3 length: 22 residues. The germline gives CDR1 GEAIGNYY, CDR2 EKD. The CDR3 DNA reads as TGTGCCTGTGACACCATTACTGGGGGACTGATAAAGCTACCGAATTACACCGATAAACTCATCTTT. This translates into CACDTITGGLIKLPNYTDKLIF.

In this sample, this clone turned up a few times. The mismatch at residue 17 between this DNA's translation and the TCRdb protein of a much larger clone likely reflects a read error; the protein shown is translated from the DNA. V is TRDV1 and J is TRDJ1, with TRDD3 identical over 10 bases. No J gene is reported in TCRdb; it was inferred here by comparing the DNA with germline. The CDR3 is 20 residues long. Per germline, CDR1 TSWWSYY and CDR2 QGS. The CDR3 nucleotides read TGTGCTCTTGGGGACCAGTTTCCTGCGTGGGGGATACATTACACCGATGAACTCATCTTT. Residues: CALGDQFPAWGIHYTDELIF.

About this clone itself: A far larger clone lies a single base away; this is likely a read error. The same CDR3 arises from other DNA sequences in this sample as well. This sequence joins TRDV2 and TRDJ1; 9 nucleotides match TRDD3. The V gene's germline CDR1 is GEAIGNYY and CDR2 EKD. This CDR3 region has 22 residues. Here the CDR3 reads CACDEITTLTGGPLSYTDKLIF. CDR3 sequence (DNA): TGTGCCTGTGACGAAATTACAACACTGACTGGGGGACCCTTATCGTACACAGATAAACTCATCTTT.

This clone was detected only a few times. This DNA translates differently at residue 12 from the TCRdb protein, which is that of a much larger clone; a read error is likely, and the protein shown is the DNA's own translation. The V and J genes are TRDV1 and TRDJ1; 8 bases align to TRDD3. Germline matching of the DNA provided the J gene here, since TCRdb leaves it blank. CDR1 and CDR2 from the germline V gene are TSWWSYY and QGS. This CDR3 has 16 amino acids. Trimming removed 0 bases from V and 7 bases from J; junction bases left unmatched: 10. The CDR3 DNA is TGTGCTCTTGGGGAACTCCCAGTACTGGGGGGCGGTAAACTCATCTTT. Its translation is CALGELPVLGGGKLIF.

This clone was observed a few times. For this DNA, TCRdb reports the protein of a much larger clone, which diverges at residue 15, most likely from a read error; the protein presented here is translated directly from the DNA. This rearrangement joins TRDV2 to TRDJ1; 10 bases match TRDD3. The J gene was missing in TCRdb and was found by matching the end of the DNA to germline. Germline V gene lookup returns CDR1 GEAIGNYY and CDR2 EKD. CDR3 length: 20 amino acids. Trimming took 0 bases from V and 3 from J; bases not matched to a gene: 18. The CDR3 loop is CACDTLPTGDTRLEPDKLIF. In DNA form, the CDR3 reads TGTGCCTGTGACACCCTTCCTACGGGGGATACGCGCCTTGAGCCCGATAAACTCATCTTT.

This clone has at least ten counts. The V and J genes are TRDV1 and TRDJ1; 7 bases match TRDD3. Germline V gene data show CDR1 as TSWWSYY and CDR2 as QGS. Trimming at V came to 2 bases and at J to 2 bases, leaving 20 bases not matched to a gene. CDR3 length: 20 residues. CDR3 sequence (DNA): TGTGCTCTTGGGGAAGGTTGGCCTACGCAGGGATACATGGAAACCGATAAACTCATCTTT. Translating gives CALGEGWPTQGYMETDKLIF.

This clone was seen a handful of times. The protein TCRdb gives is from a much larger clone and does not agree with this DNA's translation at residue 7, likely a read error; the protein shown here comes from the DNA. The CDR3 sequence is CALGDPEFLQGGILRRGDKLIF. The CDR3 DNA reads TGTGCTCTTGGGGACCCTGAATTCCTACAAGGGGGGATCCTCCGGCGCGGCGATAAACTCATCTTT. The gene calls are TRDV1 and TRDJ1; D is perhaps TRDD2 or TRDD3 (7 bases each). CDR1 TSWWSYY and CDR2 QGS come from the germline V gene. V lost 3 bases and J lost 4, with 36 bases in between. This CDR3 spans 22 amino acids.

To note about this clone: A read error may produce the germline difference seen at one junction end. The rearrangement joins TRDV2 to TRDJ3; 12 nucleotides line up with TRDD3. Here the J gene came from matching the DNA to germline, since TCRdb omits it. The CDR3 loop spans 21 amino acids. Germline V CDR1 and CDR2: GEAIGNYY, EKD. CDR3 bases: TGTGCCTGTGGCACCGGACAACTGGGGGATACTAGGAACTGGGACACCCGACAGATGTTTTTC. It yields the protein CACGTGQLGDTRNWDTRQMFF.

About this clone itself: This sequence is one base from a far larger clone and is likely a read error. Distinct nucleotide sequences in the sample also encode this CDR3. V is TRDV1 and J is TRDJ1; 8 nucleotides align to TRDD3. Germline V lookup: CDR1 TSWWSYY, CDR2 QGS. This CDR3 is built from 18 residues. The DNA of the CDR3 is TGTGCCCTTGGGGAAAGCCCCCTGTACTGGGGGTCTTCCGATAAACTCATCTTT. As protein: CALGESPLYWGSSDKLIF.

In regard to this clone: This probably arose from a read error, given a far larger clone one base away. Other DNA sequences from this sample encode an identical CDR3 as well. The rearrangement links TRDV2 to TRDJ2, with a possible D match to TRDD3 (5 bases). The J gene, missing from TCRdb, was assigned here through DNA to germline matching. Per the germline V gene, CDR1 is GEAIGNYY and CDR2 is EKD. V dropped 4 bases and J dropped 3 bases, with 26 bases sitting between them. CDR3 length: 19 amino acids. The DNA of the CDR3 is TGTGCCTGTGATCCATCATCGAATGTTACCGGGGGTCTGACAGCACAACTCTTCTTT. It yields the protein CACDPSSNVTGGLTAQLFF.

As to this clone: Since a far larger clone is one base different, this is likely a read error. The sample carries other DNA sequences with the same CDR3. The genes are TRDV1 and TRDJ1; 8 bases map to TRDD3. The J gene comes from matching the DNA to germline here; TCRdb lacks it. This CDR3 contains 20 residues. Germline trimming cut 3 bases from V and 3 bases from J; bases unmatched to any gene: 21. Germline values: CDR1 TSWWSYY, CDR2 QGS. This CDR3 is CALGEPCQEGDIESPDKLIF. As DNA, the CDR3 is TGTGCTCTTGGGGAGCCATGTCAGGAGGGGGATATAGAATCGCCCGATAAACTCATCTTT.

There are a few counts of this clone. The translation of this DNA and the TCRdb protein of a much larger clone differ at residue 20, probably owing to a read error; the protein shown here is translated from the DNA. The chain uses TRDV1 and TRDJ1; TRDD3 matches 10 bases. CDR3 size: 25 residues. CDR1 is TSWWSYY and CDR2 is QGS in the germline V gene. V was pared by 6 bases and J by 4 bases, with 38 bases of the junction left unmatched. This CDR3 is CALGHKTFLRHSVLGDLKGIDKLIF. CDR3 in DNA: TGTGCTCTTGGCCACAAAACTTTCCTACGACACTCAGTACTGGGGGATTTGAAAGGCATCGATAAACTCATCTTT.

On this clone: TCRdb shows a much larger clone's protein in place of this DNA's translation, and the two differ at residue 20, likely through a read error; the protein shown is translated from the DNA. This chain connects TRDV1 to TRDJ1; D not certain. The germline V gene encodes CDR1 TSWWSYY and CDR2 QGS. V lost 4 bases and J lost 3, with 45 bases in between. CDR3 length: 25 residues. The CDR3 nucleotides read TGTGCTCTTGGGGGTACCCATCTCCTTGATTACTTGACTGACACTAGACCTTGGTACGCCGATAAACTCATCTTT. Translation: CALGGTHLLDYLTDTRPWYADKLIF.

About this clone itself: TCRdb's protein for this DNA is that of a much larger clone and differs from the translation at residue 11, likely a read error; the protein shown is the DNA translation. This chain uses TRDV1 with TRDJ1; D remains ambiguous. The J gene, missing from TCRdb, was assigned here through DNA to germline matching. This CDR3 comprises 18 residues. V was clipped by 1 base and J by 0 bases, with 18 bases between them. Germline CDR1 is TSWWSYY and CDR2 is QGS. CDR3 amino acids: CALGERGRRAPYTDKLIF. The CDR3 region has the DNA TGTGCTCTTGGGGAACGAGGAAGGCGAGCGCCTTACACCGATAAACTCATCTTT.

This clone was observed a few times. Possible read error: a much larger clone is one base away. The rearrangement uses TRDV2 and TRDJ1; 10 nucleotides match TRDD3. As TCRdb names no J gene, one was assigned here on the basis of a DNA match to germline. Germline CDR1 is GEAIGNYY and CDR2 is EKD. There are 20 residues in the CDR3. The CDR3: CACDTVRATGGSRYTDKLIF. The DNA of the CDR3 is TGCGCCTGTGACACCGTGCGGGCAACTGGGGGATCCCGATACACCGATAAACTCATCTTT.

This clone was seen a handful of times. TCRdb's entry gives the protein of a much larger clone, which mismatches this DNA's translation at residue 18, likely from a read error; the protein reported here is translated from the DNA. J is TRDJ3 and V is TRDV1; D may correspond to TRDD2 or TRDD3 (6 bases each). The CDR3 totals 20 residues. Germline values: CDR1 TSWWSYY, CDR2 QGS. CDR3 protein: CALGPQRLPGDSWDTRQTFF. In nucleotides, the CDR3 is TGTGCTCTTGGGCCTCAGAGGCTTCCTGGGGATTCCTGGGACACCCGACAGACGTTTTTC.

This clone was counted only a few times. It differs at one base from a far larger clone, so likely a read error. Other nucleotide sequences in the sample specify the same CDR3. The chain joins TRDV2 to TRDJ1; 9 bases agree with TRDD3. CDR1 is GEAIGNYY, CDR2 EKD, per germline. The CDR3 has 20 residues. This chain's CDR3 is CACDRSGHTGGPFDTDKLIF. The CDR3 nucleotides are TGCGCCTGTGACCGTTCCGGCCATACTGGGGGACCATTTGACACCGATAAACTCATCTTT.

Details on this clone: TCRdb pairs this DNA with a much larger clone's protein that differs at residue 16, likely a read error; the protein shown was translated from the DNA. The J gene is TRDJ2, the V gene TRDV3; possibly TRDD3 for D (5 bases). Since TCRdb gives no J gene, matching the DNA to germline was used here to assign it. Looked up from germline, CDR1 is TVYSNPD and CDR2 is GDNSRS (reference sequence). Trimming pared 2 bases from V and 4 bases from J, leaving 38 bases between. The CDR3 extends over 22 amino acids. CDR3 sequence: CAFRTRSVGRLGYDRWTAQLFF. DNA for the CDR3: TGTGCCTTTCGAACCCGGTCAGTAGGGAGATTGGGGTACGATCGATGGACAGCACAACTCTTCTTT.

Comment on this clone: This likely stems from a read error, as it lies one base from a far larger clone. This sample also contains other DNA sequences that code for the same CDR3. The V call is TRDV2, the J call TRDJ3; 8 bases agree with TRDD3. In the absence of a J gene in TCRdb, the DNA was matched to germline to assign it here. There are 19 residues in the CDR3. CDR1 and CDR2 (germline): GEAIGNYY, EKD. The chain's CDR3 is CACDTGGLRGSWDTRQMFF. As DNA, the CDR3 is TGTGCATGTGACACTGGGGGCCTGAGGGGCTCCTGGGACACCCGACAGATGTTTTTC.